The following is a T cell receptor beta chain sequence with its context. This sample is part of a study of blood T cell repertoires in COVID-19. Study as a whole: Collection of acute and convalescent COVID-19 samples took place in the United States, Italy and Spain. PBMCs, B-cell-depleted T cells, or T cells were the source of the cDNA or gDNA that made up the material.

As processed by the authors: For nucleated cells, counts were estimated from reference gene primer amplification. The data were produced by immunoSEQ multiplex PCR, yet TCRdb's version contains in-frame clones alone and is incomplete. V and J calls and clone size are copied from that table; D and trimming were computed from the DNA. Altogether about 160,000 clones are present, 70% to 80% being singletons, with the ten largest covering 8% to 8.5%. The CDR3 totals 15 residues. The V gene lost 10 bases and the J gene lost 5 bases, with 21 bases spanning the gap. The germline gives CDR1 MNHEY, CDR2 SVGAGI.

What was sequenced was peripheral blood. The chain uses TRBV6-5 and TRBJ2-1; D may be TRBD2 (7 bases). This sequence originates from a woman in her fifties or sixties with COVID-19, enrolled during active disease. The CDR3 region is CATDPTGGLNNEQFF. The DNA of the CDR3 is TGTGCCACCGACCCGACGGGGGGCCTCAACAATGAGCAGTTCTTC.